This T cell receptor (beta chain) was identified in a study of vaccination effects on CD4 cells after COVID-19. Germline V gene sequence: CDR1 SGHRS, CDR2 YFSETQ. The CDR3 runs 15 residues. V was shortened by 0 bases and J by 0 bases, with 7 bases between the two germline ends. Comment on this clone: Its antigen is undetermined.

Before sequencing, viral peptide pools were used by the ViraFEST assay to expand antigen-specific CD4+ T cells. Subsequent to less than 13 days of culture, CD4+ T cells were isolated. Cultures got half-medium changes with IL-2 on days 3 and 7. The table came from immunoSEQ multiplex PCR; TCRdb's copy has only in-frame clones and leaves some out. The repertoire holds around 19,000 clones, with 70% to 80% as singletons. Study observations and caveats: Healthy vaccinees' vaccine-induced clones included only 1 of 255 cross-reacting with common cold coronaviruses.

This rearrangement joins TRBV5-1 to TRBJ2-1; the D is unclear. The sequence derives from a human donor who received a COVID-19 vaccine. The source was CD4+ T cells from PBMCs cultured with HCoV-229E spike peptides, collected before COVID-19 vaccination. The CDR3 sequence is CASSLGDLSYNEQFF. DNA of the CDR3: TGCGCCAGCAGCTTGGGGGATCTCTCCTACAATGAGCAGTTCTTC.